Reported below is one TCR beta chain. The clone's antigen remains unknown. Base-call qualities are not available, and no considerably larger clone is one nucleotide away. This sample also contains other DNA sequences that code for the same CDR3. TCRbeta CDR3 regions were amplified from genomic DNA using the immunoSEQ Assay, a bias-controlled multiplex PCR. Concerning the study's data processing: The number of nucleated cells in each sample was estimated from the amplification of reference gene primers within the assay. Sequence reads were collapsed and filtered to measure the absolute abundance of every unique TCRbeta CDR3 rearrangement. For each sample, productive Simpson clonality was calculated as the square root of Simpson's diversity index across productive rearrangements. In its TCRdb copy, this immuneACCESS table keeps in-frame sequences only and misses some clones. Where compared with another copy, unresolved V genes explain less than half of these, and the others have no known cause. V, J and clone size are those of that table, while D and trimming were read from the DNA. The sample has about 77,000 clones on record, roughly 80% of them singletons. Of the sample, around 4.7% falls within the top ten clones.

These data belong to a study of blood T cell repertoires in COVID-19 (dated by TCRdb to between 2020 and 2021). The study in broad terms: Collaborator samples came from the United States, Italy and Spain and covered acute and convalescent phases of COVID-19. The prospective study material was composed of cDNA or gDNA derived from T cells, B-cell-depleted T cells, or PBMCs. The dataset comprised deeply sampled blood TCRbeta repertoires from subjects exposed to, actively infected with, or recovered from COVID-19. The repertoires were made available in a free public database intended to serve as a resource for research on the immune response to SARS-CoV-2. Samples were obtained from the ongoing ImmuneRACE study (first 160 participants) and from 1,254 subjects provided by 6 global collaborators. The sample metadata nearly always contained a de-identified subject ID, COVID-19 status, age in years and sex. Where HLA class I and class II types were available, the types were taken from metadata supplied by the sample provider, not from assay-based typing.

Each collaborating institution followed its own protocols to collect whole blood in K2EDTA tubes. Collaborator samples were shipped for TCRbeta analysis as frozen whole blood, isolated PBMCs, or DNA extracted from either sample type. Overall study results and their limits: The quantity of clinical and demographic metadata differed by source and by participant and was supplied without curation.

The clonotype comes from a woman in her sixties or seventies with acute or convalescent COVID-19. Material for sequencing was peripheral blood.

CDR3 loop: CASSPGQGNYGYTF. The nucleotide sequence reads TGTGCCAGCAGCCCGGGACAGGGAAACTATGGCTACACCTTC. In this chain, TRBV7-2 is recombined with TRBJ1-2, with 9 central nucleotides matching TRBD1. The germline V gene sets CDR1 to SGHTA and CDR2 to FQGNSA. From cysteine to phenylalanine, the CDR3 is 14 amino acids long. Here the CDR3 DNA is all that survives: 42 bases in frame from base 1. Germline trimming: 5 bases from V, 2 bases from J; junction bases outside gene matches: 3.